This T cell receptor (beta chain) emerged from a study of graft-versus-host responses after intestinal transplantation. Study findings and constraints: Recipient marrow held GvH clones, some first seen in ileum or blood.

Germline CDR1 MNHEY, CDR2 SMNVEV (reference sequence). The CDR3 spans 15 residues. Germline trimming cut 2 bases from V and 11 bases from J; bases unmatched to any gene: 14. Sequencing was performed with immunoSEQ multiplex PCR; in TCRdb, only in-frame clones are kept and a portion is missing. The sample lists some 13,000 clones; roughly 33% were seen once. Responders (about 200,000, CFSE-labeled) were co-plated with about 200,000 irradiated, violet-dye-labeled stimulators. The material sequenced was alloreactive CD8+ T cells from a mixed lymphocyte reaction culture, taken before intestinal transplant. The subset here: CFSE-low proliferating T cells sorted from roughly six-day pre-transplant mixed lymphocyte reaction (GvH or HvG direction). The sequence came from a human patient who received an intestinal transplant. The rearrangement links TRBV27 to TRBJ2-5, with 7 bases lining up with TRBD2. The CDR3 coding sequence is TGTGCCAGCAGTTTAGGGTGGGGAGGGTTGACGGAGCAGTACTTC. Translated: CASSLGWGGLTEQYF.